The clone carrying this T cell receptor beta chain is a singleton in its sample. The record originates from a study of blood T cell repertoires in COVID-19. Overall study context: Material from acute and convalescent COVID-19 was sourced from the United States, Italy and Spain. T cells, B-cell-depleted T cells, or PBMCs provided the cDNA or gDNA that served as material.

The germline V gene encodes CDR1 SGHAT and CDR2 FQNNGV. The CDR3 loop spans 15 amino acids. V was pared by 3 bases and J by 0 bases, with 11 bases between. Original handling: Scientists estimated how many nucleated cells there were by amplifying reference gene primers. Generated by immunoSEQ multiplex PCR, the TCRdb table keeps only in-frame clones and is missing some. D and trimming come from the DNA, and the V and J calls and clone size come from that table. The table lists 200,000 to 250,000 clones, almost 90% of them singletons. The V gene is TRBV11-2, the J gene TRBJ1-1; D may be TRBD1 (6 bases). The sample consisted of peripheral blood. This sequence was found in an older woman with acute or convalescent COVID-19. CDR3 bases: TGTGCCAGCAGCTTGTCAGGGGTCATGAACACTGAAGCTTTCTTT. Protein sequence: CASSLSGVMNTEAFF.